These T cell receptor beta chains were read from a single sample in a study of T cells after yellow fever vaccination. TCRdb redid the calling of the 5' RACE reads with MiXCR, one entry per CDR3 protein. The data show 550,000 to 750,000 distinct CDR3 sequences, roughly 14% seen once. The material sequenced was PBMCs, taken on the day of the yellow fever booster vaccination. The receptors here all came from a man aged 25-45 years who received the YFV17D yellow fever vaccine. CDR3s include the opening cysteine and the closing phenylalanine or tryptophan. D genes are given only for firm matches. Some rows have no size entry. The others give once, few or many, or a class for an expanded clone.

J gene | D gene | V gene | clone size | CDR3 DNA | CDR3 protein
TRBJ1-2 | . | TRBV25-1 | . | TGTGCCAGCAGTGAATACAAAGGGGCTGTTGGCGGCTACACCTTC | CASSEYKGAVGGYTF
TRBJ2-4 | . | TRBV15 | . | TGTGCCACCAGCAGTTCTTTGACCGAACACCTTCAGTACTTC | CATSSSLTEHLQYF
TRBJ2-1 | . | TRBV24-1 | few | TGTGCCACCAGTGATTTGGGACTTTTGAATGAGCAGTTCTTC | CATSDLGLLNEQFF
TRBJ2-3 | TRBD2 | TRBV12-3/TRBV12-4 | . | TGTGCCAGCAGTTCACGCCTAGCGGGAGCATCCTCCCTCACAGATACGCAGTATTTT | CASSSRLAGASSLTDTQYF
TRBJ2-3 | TRBD2 | TRBV7-2 | few | TGTGCCAGCAGCTCCCAGCGGGAGAGGGTAACAGATACGCAGTATTTT | CASSSQRERVTDTQYF
TRBJ2-1 | . | TRBV10-2 | . | TGCGCCAGCAGTGAGGAGCCCTGGAATGAGCAGTTCTTC | CASSEEPWNEQFF
TRBJ2-3 | . | TRBV7-2 | few | TGTGCCAGCAGCTCGAGTTATACGCAGTATTTT | CASSSSYTQYF
TRBJ2-7 | TRBD2 | TRBV5-6 | few | TGTGCCAGCAGCAAGGGACTAGCGGTCTACGAGCAGTACTTC | CASSKGLAVYEQYF
TRBJ2-6 | . | TRBV11-2 | few | TGTGCCAGCAGCTCAGGCACAGGGTTCGACTCTGGGGCCAACGTCCTGACTTTC | CASSSGTGFDSGANVLTF
TRBJ2-2 | TRBD2 | TRBV6-5 | few | TGTGCCAGCAGTTACTCGATAAGCGGGAGGGCTAGCGGGGAGCTGTTTTTT | CASSYSISGRASGELFF
TRBJ2-2 | . | TRBV7-9 | . | TGTGCCAGCAGCTCCCGGAGGGGGGCTATCGGGGAGCTGTTTTTT | CASSSRRGAIGELFF
TRBJ2-3 | TRBD2 | TRBV20-1 | many | TGCAGTGCTAGACGAATGGGACTAGCGGGGCACACAGATACGCAGTATTTT | CSARRMGLAGHTDTQYF
TRBJ2-7 | . | TRBV18 | . | TGTGCCAGCTCCACCGGTCGGCCACAGGGCTTAGCCTACGAGCAGTACTTC | CASSTGRPQGLAYEQYF
TRBJ2-1 | . | TRBV20-1 | . | TGCAGTGCTAGACCTGGCGGAGGAGGCGAGCAGTTCTTC | CSARPGGGGEQFF
TRBJ2-2 | . | TRBV11-2 | many | TGTGCCAGCAGCTTAGAATTGAAGCGGGAGCTGTTTTTT | CASSLELKRELFF
TRBJ2-1 | TRBD2 | TRBV7-3 | . | TGTGCCAGCAGCTCCAGTAGCGGGGCTCCCCATGAGCAGTTCTTC | CASSSSSGAPHEQFF
TRBJ2-6 | . | TRBV29-1 | . | TGCAGCGTTGAAGGAGGGGATGCTGGGGCCAACGTCCTGACTTTC | CSVEGGDAGANVLTF
TRBJ2-5 | . | TRBV4-1 | few | TGCGCCAGCAGCCAGAGAGGACAGCCTTTTCAAGAGACCCAGTACTTC | CASSQRGQPFQETQYF
TRBJ1-5 | . | TRBV21-1 | . | . | CASSKGWAGGNQPQHF
TRBJ2-7 | . | TRBV5-5 | . | TGTGCCAGCAGCTTGCAAGGGCCAAGCTCCTACGAGCAGTACTTC | CASSLQGPSSYEQYF
TRBJ2-5 | . | TRBV12-3/TRBV12-4 | few | TGTGCCAGCAGTACAAGGACAGCCCAAGAGACCCAGTACTTC | CASSTRTAQETQYF
TRBJ2-3 | . | TRBV29-1 | many | TGCAGCGTTGAAGATTCTGCGGATACGCAGTATTTT | CSVEDSADTQYF
TRBJ2-3 | . | TRBV4-3 | . | TGCGCCAGCGCGCGCGTGGGGGTCGCAGATACGCAGTATTTT | CASARVGVADTQYF
TRBJ1-1 | TRBD1 | TRBV28 | . | TGTGCCAGCAGTCGCGCCGACAGGGTGAACACTGAAGCTTTCTTT | CASSRADRVNTEAFF
TRBJ2-2 | TRBD1 | TRBV7-2 | . | TGTGCCAGCAGCCGGGACAGGGGAAGGTCCGGGGAGCTGTTTTTT | CASSRDRGRSGELFF
TRBJ2-3 | TRBD2 | TRBV5-1 | once | TGCGCCAGCAGCTTCGGGACTAGCGCTAGCACAGATACGCAGTATTTT | CASSFGTSASTDTQYF
TRBJ2-1 | TRBD2 | TRBV7-2 | . | TGTGCCAGCAGCTTGGGACTAGCGGGAGGGAGGAATGAGCAGTTCTTC | CASSLGLAGGRNEQFF
TRBJ2-3 | TRBD1 | TRBV29-1 | many | TGCAGCGTTGATCCGCAGGGGGTTCCTAGCACAGATACGCAGTATTTT | CSVDPQGVPSTDTQYF
TRBJ2-5 | . | TRBV7-3 | few | TGTGCCAGCAGCTTAAACGGACAACTTCAAGAGACCCAGTACTTC | CASSLNGQLQETQYF
TRBJ2-2 | . | TRBV11-2 | . | TGTGCCAGCAGCTTGTTTCGGACTACTCGCACCGGGGAGCTGTTTTTT | CASSLFRTTRTGELFF
TRBJ2-1 | . | TRBV7-9 | . | TGTGCCAGCAGCTTAGCGTCGGACGGTACTAGGCATGAGCAGTTCTTC | CASSLASDGTRHEQFF
TRBJ1-3 | . | TRBV20-1 | . | TGCAGTGCTAGAGCACTCGCGGGGCTCCGGAGCTCTGGAAACACCATATATTTT | CSARALAGLRSSGNTIYF
TRBJ2-3 | TRBD2 | TRBV20-1 | few | TGCAGTGCTAGTCTAGCGGGAGGTACAGATACGCAGTATTTT | CSASLAGGTDTQYF
TRBJ2-2 | . | TRBV20-1 | . | TGCAGTGCTAGTTCTGGGGCGAACACCGGGGAGCTGTTTTTT | CSASSGANTGELFF
TRBJ2-1 | TRBD1 | TRBV20-1 | . | TGCAGTGCCGGGGGACAGGGGGTTTGGAATGAGCAGTTCTTC | CSAGGQGVWNEQFF
TRBJ2-7 | . | TRBV27 | few | TGTGCCAGCAGCCCACGGGAGCACTCCTACGAGCAGTACTTC | CASSPREHSYEQYF
TRBJ2-7 | TRBD2 | TRBV5-1 | few | TGCGCCAGCAGCTTTATGAAACTAGCGGGAGGTGGAAGCTACGAGCAGTACTTC | CASSFMKLAGGGSYEQYF